The 9 T cell receptor beta chains listed next were all sequenced from one sample in a study of human T cells and chemical hapten exposure. Time point described: patch test 2, 6 weeks after DPC sensitization. The treatment here: therapeutic diphenylcyclopropenone sensitization with weekly scalp DPC. TCRdb re-called the RACE reads with MiXCR, one entry per CDR3 protein. The profile shows around 360,000 distinct CDR3 sequences, about 6.3% of them singletons. This specimen consisted of whole blood, obtained in connection with sensitization to the hapten diphenylcyclopropenone (DPC). These receptor sequences come from a woman between 18 and 29 years old with alopecia areata. Some clones in this sample may be carry-over from other donors' samples.

DNA for the CDR3: TGCGCCAGCAGCCCCTTTGACGGAAGGGTTTCTGGGGCCAACGTCCTGACTTTC. Encoded protein: CASSPFDGRVSGANVLTF. The chain is built from TRBV4-3 and TRBJ2-6; no clear D. Looked up from germline, CDR1 is LGHNA and CDR2 is YSLEER. This CDR3 region has 18 residues. V was cut by 4 bases and J by 1 base, with 17 bases left in between.

V gene TRBV5-1 combines with J gene TRBJ2-1, with 13 positions matching TRBD2. Looked up from germline, CDR1 is SGHRS and CDR2 is YFSETQ. The length of the CDR3 is 20 residues. The V and J ends lost 1 base and 0 bases, in that order; junction bases with no gene match: 10. The CDR3 DNA follows: TGCGCCAGCAGCTTGATGACTAGCGGGGGGAACCCTAGCTCCTACAATGAGCAGTTCTTC. Translated: CASSLMTSGGNPSSYNEQFF.

There are a few counts of this clonotype. The chain carries TRBV2 and TRBJ1-5; weak D call: TRBD1 (5 bases). V lost 2 bases and J lost 6, with 11 bases in between. The CDR3 has 14 amino acids. CDR1 SNHLY and CDR2 FYNNEI come from the germline V gene. The CDR3 DNA follows: TGTGCCAGCAGTGAACGGGGGGATCGTCAGCCCCAGCATTTT. This gives the protein CASSERGDRQPQHF.

This clonotype has a count of ten or more. This chain joins TRBV7-6 and TRBJ2-5, with no clear D. Germline lookup yields CDR1 SGHVS and CDR2 FNYEAQ. V shed 0 bases and J shed 5 bases, with 7 bases lying between them. This CDR3 has 13 residues. CDR3 protein: CASSLAFSETQYF. The DNA of the CDR3 is TGTGCCAGCAGCTTAGCGTTTTCCGAGACCCAGTACTTC.

This clonotype was detected many times. This sequence joins TRBV12-3 or TRBV12-4 and TRBJ1-1, with D possibly being TRBD1 (5 bases). CDR3 size: 13 residues. Trimming stripped 1 base from V and 6 bases from J, with 9 bases between. CDR3 protein: CASSLGQRAEAFF. The DNA of the CDR3 is TGTGCCAGCAGTTTAGGACAGCGGGCTGAAGCTTTCTTT.

The chain employs TRBV18 and TRBJ2-7, with a tentative D call TRBD1 (6 bases). From germline, CDR1 is KGHSH and CDR2 LQKENI. V shed 6 bases and J shed 5 bases, with 14 bases lying between them. The CDR3 has 13 residues. Here the CDR3 DNA reads TGTGCCAGCTCTGAATACAGGGATAACGAGCAGTACTTC. It is translated as CASSEYRDNEQYF.

This sequence joins TRBV5-1 and TRBJ2-7, with D possibly being TRBD1 (6 bases). The germline V gene encodes CDR1 SGHRS and CDR2 YFSETQ. The ends were cut back, 2 bases at V and 4 bases at J, with 13 bases in the middle. CDR3 length equals 14 residues. The CDR3 is CASSFNRARYEQYF. DNA of the CDR3: TGCGCCAGCAGCTTTAACAGGGCCAGGTACGAGCAGTACTTC.

The V and J genes are TRBV7-2 and TRBJ1-3, with 9 bases fitting TRBD1. After removal of 10 bases from V and 8 bases from J, the junction contained 6 bases not matched to a gene. Germline V gives CDR1 SGHTA, CDR2 FQGNSA. The length of the CDR3 is 12 residues. CDR3 protein: CATEGQGDTIYF. CDR3 sequence (DNA): TGTGCCACCGAGGGACAGGGAGACACCATATATTTT.

This clonotype was seen ten or more times. The gene calls are TRBV20-1 and TRBJ1-2; TRBD1 aligns across 8 bases. Trimming cost V 5 bases and J 0 bases; bases outside gene matches: 8. The germline V gene encodes CDR1 DFQATT and CDR2 SNEGSKA (reference sequence). The CDR3 extends over 15 amino acids. CDR3 nucleotide sequence: TGCAGTGCTCGCGGACAGGGACTATCTAACTATGGCTACACCTTC. Encoded protein: CSARGQGLSNYGYTF.